One TCR beta chain is described in this entry. For each CDR3 protein, TCRdb gives one entry from its re-call of the 5' RACE reads, without DNA. The sample's table shows 350,000 to 550,000 distinct CDR3 sequences. The data were taken from a study of monozygotic twins with inflammatory bowel disease. CDR1 and CDR2 from the germline V gene are MRHNA and SNTAGT. CDR3 length: 15 amino acids. The TCR originated in a human donor with ulcerative colitis or Crohn's disease, or a healthy co-twin of an affected twin (not recorded which). V usage is TRBV6-4 and J usage is TRBJ1-5; lacking DNA, the TRBD1 call made by TCRdb goes unchecked. The sample was blood. CDR3 amino acids: CASRVTGDSNQPQHF.